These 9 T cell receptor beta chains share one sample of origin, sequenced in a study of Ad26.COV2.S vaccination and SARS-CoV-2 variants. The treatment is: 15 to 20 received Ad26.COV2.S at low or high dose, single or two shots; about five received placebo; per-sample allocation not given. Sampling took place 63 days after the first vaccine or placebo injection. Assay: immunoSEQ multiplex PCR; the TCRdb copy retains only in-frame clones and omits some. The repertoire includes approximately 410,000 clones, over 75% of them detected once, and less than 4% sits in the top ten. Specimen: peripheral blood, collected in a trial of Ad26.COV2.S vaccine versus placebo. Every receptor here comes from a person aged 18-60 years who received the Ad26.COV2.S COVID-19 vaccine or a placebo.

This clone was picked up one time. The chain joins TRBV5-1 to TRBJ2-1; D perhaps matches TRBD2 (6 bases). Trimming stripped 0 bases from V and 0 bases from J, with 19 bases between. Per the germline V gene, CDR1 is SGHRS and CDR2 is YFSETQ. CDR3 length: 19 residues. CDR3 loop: CASSLAGVGFPSSYNEQFF. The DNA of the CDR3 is TGCGCCAGCAGCTTGGCGGGGGTTGGATTCCCGAGCTCCTACAATGAGCAGTTCTTC.

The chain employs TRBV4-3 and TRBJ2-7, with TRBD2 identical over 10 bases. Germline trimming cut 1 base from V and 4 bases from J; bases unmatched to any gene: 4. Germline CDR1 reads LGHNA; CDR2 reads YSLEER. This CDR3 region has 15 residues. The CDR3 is CASSQGVLAGYEQYF. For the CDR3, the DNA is TGCGCCAGCAGCCAAGGGGTACTAGCGGGATACGAGCAGTACTTC.

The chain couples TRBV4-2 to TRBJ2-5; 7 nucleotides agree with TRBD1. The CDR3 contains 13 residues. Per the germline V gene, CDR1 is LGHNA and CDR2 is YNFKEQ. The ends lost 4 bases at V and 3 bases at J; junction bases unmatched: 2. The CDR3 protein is CASSPGTEETQYF. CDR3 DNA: TGTGCCAGCAGCCCTGGGACAGAAGAGACCCAGTACTTC.

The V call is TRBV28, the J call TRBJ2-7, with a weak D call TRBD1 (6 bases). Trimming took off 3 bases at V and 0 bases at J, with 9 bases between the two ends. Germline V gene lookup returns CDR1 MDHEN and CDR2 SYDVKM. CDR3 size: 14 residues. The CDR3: CASSLDSHSYEQYF. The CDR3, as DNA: TGTGCCAGCAGTTTGGACAGCCACTCCTACGAGCAGTACTTC.

This CDR3 reads CAWREGLRTYDTQYF. The CDR3 region has the DNA TGTGCCTGGAGGGAGGGTCTCCGGACGTACGATACGCAGTATTTT. The chain couples TRBV30 to TRBJ2-3, with D maybe TRBD2 (6 bases). Per the germline V gene, CDR1 is GTSNPN and CDR2 is SVGIG (reference sequence). The CDR3 extends over 15 amino acids. V was pared by 3 bases and J by 6 bases, with 19 bases between.

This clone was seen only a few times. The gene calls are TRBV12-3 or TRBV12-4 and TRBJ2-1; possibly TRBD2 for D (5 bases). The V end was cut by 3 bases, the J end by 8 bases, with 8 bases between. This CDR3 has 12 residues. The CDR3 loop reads CASSFGGYEQFF. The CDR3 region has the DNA TGTGCCAGCAGTTTCGGCGGGTATGAGCAGTTCTTC.

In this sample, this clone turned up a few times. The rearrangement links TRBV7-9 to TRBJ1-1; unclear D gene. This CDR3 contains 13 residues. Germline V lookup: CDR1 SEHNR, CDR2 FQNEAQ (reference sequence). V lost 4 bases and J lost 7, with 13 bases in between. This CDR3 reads CASSSALEGEAFF. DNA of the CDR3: TGTGCCAGCAGCTCCGCCCTTGAGGGTGAAGCTTTCTTT.

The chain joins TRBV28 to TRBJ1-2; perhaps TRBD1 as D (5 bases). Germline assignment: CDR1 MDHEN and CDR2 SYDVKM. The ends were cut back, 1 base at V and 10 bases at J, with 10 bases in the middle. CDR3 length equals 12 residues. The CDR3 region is CASSLLQVPYTF. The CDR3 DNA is TGTGCCAGCAGTTTATTACAGGTGCCCTACACCTTC.

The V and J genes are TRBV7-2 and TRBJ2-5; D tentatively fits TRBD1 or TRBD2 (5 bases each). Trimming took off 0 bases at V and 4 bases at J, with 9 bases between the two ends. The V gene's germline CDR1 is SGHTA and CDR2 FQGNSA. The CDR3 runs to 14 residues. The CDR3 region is CASSLARDPETQYF. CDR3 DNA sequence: TGTGCCAGCAGCTTAGCCCGGGACCCAGAGACCCAGTACTTC.